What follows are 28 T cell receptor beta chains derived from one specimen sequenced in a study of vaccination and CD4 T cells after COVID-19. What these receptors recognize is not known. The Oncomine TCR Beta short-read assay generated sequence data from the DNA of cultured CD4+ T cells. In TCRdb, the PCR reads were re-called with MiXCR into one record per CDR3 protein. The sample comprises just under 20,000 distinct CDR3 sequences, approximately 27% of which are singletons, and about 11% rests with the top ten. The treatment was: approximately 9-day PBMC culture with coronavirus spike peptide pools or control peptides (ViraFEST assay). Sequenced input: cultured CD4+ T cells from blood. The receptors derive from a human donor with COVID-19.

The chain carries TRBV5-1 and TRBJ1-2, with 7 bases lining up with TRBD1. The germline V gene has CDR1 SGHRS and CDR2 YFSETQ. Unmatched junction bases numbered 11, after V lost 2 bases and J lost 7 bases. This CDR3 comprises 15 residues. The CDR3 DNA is TGCGCCAGCAGCTTTATCACCGGGACAGAGGGTGGCTACACCTTC. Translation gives CASSFITGTEGGYTF.

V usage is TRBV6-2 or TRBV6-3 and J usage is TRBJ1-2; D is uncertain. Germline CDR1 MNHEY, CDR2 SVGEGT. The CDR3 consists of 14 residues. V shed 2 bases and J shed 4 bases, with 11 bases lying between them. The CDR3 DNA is TGTGCCAGCAGTTACCTAGGCGCCTTCTATGGCTACACCTTC. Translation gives CASSYLGAFYGYTF.

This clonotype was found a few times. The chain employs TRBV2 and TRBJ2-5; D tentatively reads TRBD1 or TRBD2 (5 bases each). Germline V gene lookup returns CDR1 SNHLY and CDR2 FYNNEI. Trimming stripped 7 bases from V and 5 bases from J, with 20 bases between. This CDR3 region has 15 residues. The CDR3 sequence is CASTSTGANYETQYF. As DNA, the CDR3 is TGTGCCAGCACTTCGACCGGGGCTAATTATGAGACCCAGTACTTC.

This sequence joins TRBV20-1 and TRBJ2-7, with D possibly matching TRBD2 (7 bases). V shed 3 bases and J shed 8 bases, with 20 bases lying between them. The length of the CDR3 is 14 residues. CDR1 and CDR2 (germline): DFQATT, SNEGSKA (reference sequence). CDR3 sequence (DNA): TGCAGTGCTAGTGCGGACGGCGGGGGCGGAAAGCAGTACTTC. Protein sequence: CSASADGGGGKQYF.

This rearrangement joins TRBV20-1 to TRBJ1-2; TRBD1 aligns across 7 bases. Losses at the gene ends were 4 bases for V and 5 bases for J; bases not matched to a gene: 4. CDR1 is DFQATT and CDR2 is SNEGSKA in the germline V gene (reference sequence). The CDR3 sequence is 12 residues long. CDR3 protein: CSANPGGYGYTF. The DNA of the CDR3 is TGCAGTGCTAACCCAGGGGGGTATGGCTACACCTTC.

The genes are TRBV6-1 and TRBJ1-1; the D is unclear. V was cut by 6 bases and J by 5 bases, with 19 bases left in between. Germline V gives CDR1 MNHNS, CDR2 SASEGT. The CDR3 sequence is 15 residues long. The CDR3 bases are TGTGCCAGCAGATTCCGCTCCCTAGCGAAGACTGAAGCTTTCTTT. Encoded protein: CASRFRSLAKTEAFF.

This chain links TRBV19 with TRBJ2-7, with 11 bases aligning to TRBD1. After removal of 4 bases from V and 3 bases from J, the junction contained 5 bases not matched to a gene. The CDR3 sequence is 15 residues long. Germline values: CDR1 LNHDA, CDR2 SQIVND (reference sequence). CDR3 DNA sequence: TGTGCCAGTAGTAGGGGACAGGGGGTAGGCTACGAGCAGTACTTC. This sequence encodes CASSRGQGVGYEQYF.

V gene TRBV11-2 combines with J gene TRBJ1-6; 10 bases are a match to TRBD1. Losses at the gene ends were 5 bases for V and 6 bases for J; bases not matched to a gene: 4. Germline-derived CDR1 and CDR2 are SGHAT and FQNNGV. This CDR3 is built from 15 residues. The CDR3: CASSSGTGVNSPLHF. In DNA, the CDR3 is TGTGCCAGCAGCAGCGGGACAGGGGTTAATTCACCCCTCCACTTT.

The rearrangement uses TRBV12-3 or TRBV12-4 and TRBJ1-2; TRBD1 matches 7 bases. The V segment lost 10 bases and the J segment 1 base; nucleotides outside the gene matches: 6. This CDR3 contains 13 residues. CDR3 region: CAITGVFNYGYTF. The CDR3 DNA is TGTGCCATTACAGGGGTCTTTAACTATGGCTACACCTTC.

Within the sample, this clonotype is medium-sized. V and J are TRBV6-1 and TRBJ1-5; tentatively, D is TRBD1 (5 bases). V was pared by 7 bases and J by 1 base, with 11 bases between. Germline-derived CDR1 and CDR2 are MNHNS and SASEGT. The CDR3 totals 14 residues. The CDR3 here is CASTQGSSNQPQHF. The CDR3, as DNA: TGTGCCAGCACCCAGGGTAGCAGCAATCAGCCCCAGCATTTT.

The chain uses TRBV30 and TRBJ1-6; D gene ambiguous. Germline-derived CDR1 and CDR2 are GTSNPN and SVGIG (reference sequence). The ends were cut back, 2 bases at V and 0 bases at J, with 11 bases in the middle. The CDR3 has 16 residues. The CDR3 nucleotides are TGTGCCTGGAGTAGGGCGGGGAGCTCCTATAATTCACCCCTCCACTTT. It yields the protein CAWSRAGSSYNSPLHF.

In DNA form, the CDR3 reads TGTGCCAGTAGCAGGGGGAGGGGAGTCACTGAAGCTTTCTTT. This gives the protein CASSRGRGVTEAFF. The chain couples TRBV19 to TRBJ1-1; 7 bases match TRBD1. The V segment lost 6 bases and the J segment 4 bases; nucleotides outside the gene matches: 8. Germline values: CDR1 LNHDA, CDR2 SQIVND (reference sequence). This CDR3 comprises 14 residues.

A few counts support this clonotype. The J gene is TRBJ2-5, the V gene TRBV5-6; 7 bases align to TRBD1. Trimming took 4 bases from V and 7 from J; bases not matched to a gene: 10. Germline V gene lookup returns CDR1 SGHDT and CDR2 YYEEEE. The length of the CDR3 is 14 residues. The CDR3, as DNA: TGTGCCAGCAGCCAACGGGACAGCGCTACGACCCAGTACTTC. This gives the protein CASSQRDSATTQYF.

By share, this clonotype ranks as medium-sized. The CDR3 sequence is CAWSVSVRNTEAFF. CDR3 coding DNA: TGTGCCTGGAGTGTGTCAGTGAGGAACACTGAAGCTTTCTTT. The rearrangement uses TRBV30 and TRBJ1-1; the D is unclear. Trimming stripped 0 bases from V and 1 base from J, with 9 bases between. The CDR3 sequence is 14 residues long. The germline V gene encodes CDR1 GTSNPN and CDR2 SVGIG (reference sequence).

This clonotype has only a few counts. For the CDR3, the DNA is TGTGCCAGCAGACTCGACATCTCCTACGAGCAGTACTTC. It yields the protein CASRLDISYEQYF. The chain links TRBV5-4 to TRBJ2-7; no firm D call. This CDR3 region has 13 residues. Germline V gene sequence: CDR1 SGHNT, CDR2 YYREEE (reference sequence). The germline V and J ends were trimmed by 5 bases and 0 bases, with 9 bases remaining between them.

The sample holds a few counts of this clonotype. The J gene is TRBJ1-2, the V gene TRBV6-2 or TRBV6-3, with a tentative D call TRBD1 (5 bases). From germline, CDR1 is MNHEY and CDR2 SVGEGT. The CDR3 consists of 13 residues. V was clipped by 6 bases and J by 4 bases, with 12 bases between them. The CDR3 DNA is TGTGCCAGCAGGTTGACAGAGCTCTATGGCTACACCTTC. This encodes CASRLTELYGYTF.

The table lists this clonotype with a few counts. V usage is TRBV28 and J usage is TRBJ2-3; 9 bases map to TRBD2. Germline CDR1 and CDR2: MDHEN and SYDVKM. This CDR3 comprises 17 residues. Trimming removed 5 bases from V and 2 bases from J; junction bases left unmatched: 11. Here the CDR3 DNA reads TGTGCCAGCAGTCCACACCCTCTAGCGGGATACACAGATACGCAGTATTTT. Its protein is CASSPHPLAGYTDTQYF.

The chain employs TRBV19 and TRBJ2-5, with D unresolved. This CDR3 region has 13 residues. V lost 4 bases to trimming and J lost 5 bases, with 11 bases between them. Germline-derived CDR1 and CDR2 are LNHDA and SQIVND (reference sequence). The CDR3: CASSTPPRETQYF. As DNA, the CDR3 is TGTGCCAGTAGTACCCCACCGAGGGAGACCCAGTACTTC. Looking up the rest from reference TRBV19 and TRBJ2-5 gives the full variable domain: DGGITQSPKYLFRKEGQNVTLSCEQNLNHDAMYWYRQDPGQGLRLIYYSQIVNDFQKGDIAEGYSVSREKKESFPLTVTSAQKNPTAFYLCASSTPPRETQYFGPGTRLLVL.

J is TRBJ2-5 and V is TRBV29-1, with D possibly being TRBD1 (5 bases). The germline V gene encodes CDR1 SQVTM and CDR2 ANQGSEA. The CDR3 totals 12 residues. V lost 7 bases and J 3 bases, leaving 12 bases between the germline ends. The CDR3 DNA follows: TGCAGCGCCCGTCCCAGGGAAGAGACCCAGTACTTC. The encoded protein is CSARPREETQYF.

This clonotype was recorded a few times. CDR3 nucleotide sequence: TGTGCCAGCAGCTTAACGAGCCAGAGCTCCTACGAGCAGTACTTC. Its protein is CASSLTSQSSYEQYF. The chain joins TRBV11-3 to TRBJ2-7; D is uncertain. V lost 2 bases and J 0 bases, leaving 11 bases between the germline ends. The germline V gene encodes CDR1 SGHNT and CDR2 YENEEA. The length of the CDR3 is 15 residues.

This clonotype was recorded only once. CDR3 loop: CASSEEPRGLWRFSNTGELFF. CDR3 nucleotides: TGTGCCAGCAGCGAAGAACCCCGGGGCCTATGGCGTTTCTCGAACACCGGGGAGCTGTTTTTT. The chain has TRBV5-6 and TRBJ2-2; D is tentatively TRBD1 or TRBD2 (5 bases each). The ends were cut back, 4 bases at V and 0 bases at J, with 28 bases in the middle. Germline CDR1 SGHDT, CDR2 YYEEEE. CDR3 size: 21 residues.

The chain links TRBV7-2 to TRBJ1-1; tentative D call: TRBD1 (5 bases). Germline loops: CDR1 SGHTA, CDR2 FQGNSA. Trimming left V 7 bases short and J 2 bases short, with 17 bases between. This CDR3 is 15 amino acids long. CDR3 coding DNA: TGTGCCAGCACCCTTCGGGGGACGAGTAACACTGAAGCTTTCTTT. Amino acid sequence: CASTLRGTSNTEAFF.

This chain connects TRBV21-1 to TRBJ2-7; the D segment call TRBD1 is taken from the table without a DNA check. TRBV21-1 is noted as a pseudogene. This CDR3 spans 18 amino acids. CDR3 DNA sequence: TGTGTCAGCAGCAAAGCGCGGACAGGGTGGATTCCGGAACTCGAGCAGTACTTC. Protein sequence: CVSSKARTGWIPELEQYF.

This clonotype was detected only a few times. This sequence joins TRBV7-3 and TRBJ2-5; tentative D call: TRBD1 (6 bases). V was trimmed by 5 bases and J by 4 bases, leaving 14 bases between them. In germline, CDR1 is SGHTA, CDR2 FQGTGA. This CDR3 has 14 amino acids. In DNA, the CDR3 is TGTGCCAGCAGCCGCCTAGGGGGATCAGAGACCCAGTACTTC. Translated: CASSRLGGSETQYF. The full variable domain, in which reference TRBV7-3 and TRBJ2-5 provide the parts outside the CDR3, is GAGVSQTPSNKVTEKGKYVELRCDPISGHTALYWYRQSLGQGPEFLIYFQGTGAADDSGLPNDRFFAVRPEGSVSTLKIQRTERGDSAVYLCASSRLGGSETQYFGPGTRLLVL.

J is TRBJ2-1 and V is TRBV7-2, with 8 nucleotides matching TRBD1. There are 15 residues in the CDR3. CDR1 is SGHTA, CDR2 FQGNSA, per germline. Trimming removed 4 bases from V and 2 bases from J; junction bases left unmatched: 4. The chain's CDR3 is CASSSDRGAYNEQFF. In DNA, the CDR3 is TGTGCCAGCAGCTCCGACAGGGGAGCCTACAATGAGCAGTTCTTC.

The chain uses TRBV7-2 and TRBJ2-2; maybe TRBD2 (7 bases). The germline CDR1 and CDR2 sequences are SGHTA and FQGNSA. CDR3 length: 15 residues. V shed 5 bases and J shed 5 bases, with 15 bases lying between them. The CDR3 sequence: CASSPAGAGTGELFF. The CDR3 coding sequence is TGTGCCAGCAGCCCGGCGGGGGCGGGGACCGGGGAGCTGTTTTTT.

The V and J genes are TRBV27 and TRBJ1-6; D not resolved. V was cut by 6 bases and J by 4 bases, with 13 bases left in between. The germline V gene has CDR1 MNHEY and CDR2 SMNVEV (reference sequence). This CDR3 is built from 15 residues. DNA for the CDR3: TGTGCCAGCAGGCGGGAGATTGGGTATAATTCACCCCTCCACTTT. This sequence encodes CASRREIGYNSPLHF.

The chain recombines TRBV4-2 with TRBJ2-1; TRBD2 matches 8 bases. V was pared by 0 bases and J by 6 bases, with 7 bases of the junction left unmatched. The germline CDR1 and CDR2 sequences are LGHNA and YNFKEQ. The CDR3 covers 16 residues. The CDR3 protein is CASSQDFSGAFNEQFF. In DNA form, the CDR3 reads TGTGCCAGCAGCCAAGATTTTAGCGGGGCGTTCAATGAGCAGTTCTTC.